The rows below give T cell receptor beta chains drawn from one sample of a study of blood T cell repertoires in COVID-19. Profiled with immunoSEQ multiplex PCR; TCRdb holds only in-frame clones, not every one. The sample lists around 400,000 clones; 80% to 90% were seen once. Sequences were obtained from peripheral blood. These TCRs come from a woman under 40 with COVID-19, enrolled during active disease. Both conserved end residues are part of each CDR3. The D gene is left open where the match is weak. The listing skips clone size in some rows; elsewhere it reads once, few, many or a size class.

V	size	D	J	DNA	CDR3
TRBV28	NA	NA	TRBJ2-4	TGTGCCAGCAGTTTACGTGGACAGTCTAAAAACATTCAGTACTTC	CASSLRGQSKNIQYF
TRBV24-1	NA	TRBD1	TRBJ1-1	TGTGCCACCAGTGACTCCGGGACAGCTAACACTGAAGCTTTCTTT	CATSDSGTANTEAFF
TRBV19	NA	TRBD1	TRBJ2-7	TGTGCCAGTAGTATAGGTGGGACAGGGGCTCTCTCCTACGAGCAGTACTTC	CASSIGGTGALSYEQYF
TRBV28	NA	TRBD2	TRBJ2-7	TGTGCCAGCAGTTCCCCTAGCGGGAGGGCCCTCGGTGAGCAGTACTTC	CASSSPSGRALGEQYF
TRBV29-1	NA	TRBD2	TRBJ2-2	TGCAGCGGGACTAGCGGATCGAACACCGGGGAGCTGTTTTTT	CSGTSGSNTGELFF
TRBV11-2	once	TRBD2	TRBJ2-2	TGTGCCAGCAGCTTAGTGGCAACCATGGGGGGGTACGCCGGGGAGCTGTTTTTT	CASSLVATMGGYAGELFF
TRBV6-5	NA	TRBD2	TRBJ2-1	TGTGCCAGCAGTCGGAGGCTAGCGGGAGCAGATGAGCAGTTCTTC	CASSRRLAGADEQFF
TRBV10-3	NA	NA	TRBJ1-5	TGTGCCATCAGTGATCCACGGGGAGAGCTTATCCAGCATTTT	CAISDPRGELIQHF
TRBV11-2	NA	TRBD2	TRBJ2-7	TGTGCCAGCAGCCTCTATATCGGACTAGCGGGAGACGAGCAGTACTTC	CASSLYIGLAGDEQYF
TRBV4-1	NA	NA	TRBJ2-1	TGCGCCAGCAGCCAAGCATCGGGATCCTACAATGAGCAGTTCTTC	CASSQASGSYNEQFF
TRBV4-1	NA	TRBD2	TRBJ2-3	TGCGCCAGCAGCCAAGAACTAGCGGGAGGGAAGGATACGCAGTATTTT	CASSQELAGGKDTQYF
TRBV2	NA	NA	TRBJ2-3	TGTGCCAGCAGTCAGGACACCCAATCCACAGATACGCAGTATTTT	CASSQDTQSTDTQYF
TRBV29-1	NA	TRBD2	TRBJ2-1	TGCAGCGTTGATGTAGCGGGGGTCAACAATGAGCAGTTCTTC	CSVDVAGVNNEQFF
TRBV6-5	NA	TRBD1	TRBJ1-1	TGTGCCAGCAGGAAGGACAGGCCAGACACTGAAGCTTTCTTT	CASRKDRPDTEAFF
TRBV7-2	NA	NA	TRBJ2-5	TGTGCCAGCAGCTTAGAGGACTCGAGGGCCCAGTACTTC	CASSLEDSRAQYF
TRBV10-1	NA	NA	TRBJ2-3	TGCGCCAGTGGACAGACCACAGATACGCAGTATTTT	CASGQTTDTQYF
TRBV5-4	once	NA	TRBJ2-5	TGTGCCAGCAGACAGCAGCTAGGGGGGACCCAGTACTTC	CASRQQLGGTQYF
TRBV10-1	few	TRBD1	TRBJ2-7	TGCGCCAGCAGTGATACAGGGGCGACCTCCTACGAGCAGTACTTC	CASSDTGATSYEQYF
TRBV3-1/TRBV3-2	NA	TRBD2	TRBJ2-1	TGTGCCAGCAGCCAAGTCCCCTGGGCGGGGGGGCAATACAATGAGCAGTTCTTC	CASSQVPWAGGQYNEQFF
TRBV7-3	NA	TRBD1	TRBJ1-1	TGTGCCAGCAGCCCTACAGGGGGCACTGAAGCTTTCTTT	CASSPTGGTEAFF
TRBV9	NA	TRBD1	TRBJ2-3	TGTGCCAGCACCCCGGGGACAGCTACAGATACGCAGTATTTT	CASTPGTATDTQYF
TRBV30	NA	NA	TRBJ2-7	TGTGCCTGGAGTGTCGGAGGACTGGGCGAGCAGTACTTC	CAWSVGGLGEQYF
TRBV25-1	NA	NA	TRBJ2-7	TGTGCCAGCAGTGACTGGGAGCTGTACTTC	CASSDWELYF
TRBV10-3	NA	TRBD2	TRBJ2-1	TGTGCCATCAGTGCCGGGACTAGATCTAATGAGCAGTTCTTC	CAISAGTRSNEQFF
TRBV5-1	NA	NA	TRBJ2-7	TGCGCCAGCAGCACGAGCGCAGCCGAGCAGTACTTC	CASSTSAAEQYF
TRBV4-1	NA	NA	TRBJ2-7	TGCGCCAGCAGCCAAGATCATCTCCCCGGAGGGAACGGGGAGCAGTACTTC	CASSQDHLPGGNGEQYF
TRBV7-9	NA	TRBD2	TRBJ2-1	TGTGCCAGCAGCAAGGGACTAGCGGGTGATGGGGATGAGCAGTTCTTC	CASSKGLAGDGDEQFF
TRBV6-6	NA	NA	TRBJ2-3	TGTGCCAGCAGTATGGGACTAGATACGCAGTATTTT	CASSMGLDTQYF
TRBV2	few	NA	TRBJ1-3	TGTGCCAGCAGACAGGACGGCGGAAACACCATATATTTT	CASRQDGGNTIYF
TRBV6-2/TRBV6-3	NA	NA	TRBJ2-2	TGTGCCAGCAGCCCTTCGGGAACCGGGGAGCTGTTTTTT	CASSPSGTGELFF
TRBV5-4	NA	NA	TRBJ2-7	TGTGCCAGCAGCCGCGACTCCGTCTCCTACGAGCAGTACTTC	CASSRDSVSYEQYF
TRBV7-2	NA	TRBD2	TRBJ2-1	TGTGCCAGCAGCCCTAATCGGGGGGGAGCCTACAATGAGCAGTTCTTC	CASSPNRGGAYNEQFF
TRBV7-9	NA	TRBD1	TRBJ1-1	TGTGCCAGCAGCTCGGGACAGGGGGCGCCCACTGAAGCTTTCTTT	CASSSGQGAPTEAFF